This TCR beta chain came from a study of T cells generated in artificial thymic organoids. Looked up from germline, CDR1 is SGHAT and CDR2 is FQDESV (reference sequence). Between the trimmed V and J ends, which lost 1 base and 1 base, there was a span of 10 bases. CDR3 length: 15 amino acids. Reverse primers in the TRAC or TRBC constant regions drove separate semi-nested PCRs for TCRalpha and TCRbeta. One entry per CDR3 protein, called by TCRdb with MiXCR from the 5' RACE reads. In the table there are thousands of distinct CDR3 sequences, approximately 31% of which are singletons. Healthy adult donors gave non-mobilized peripheral blood. Sorted cells were CD3+TCRalphabeta+CD8+CD45RO-CCR7+ naive CD8 T cells from blood. Input was about 40,000 to 200,000 sorted cells per sample.

The TCR sequence derives from a human donor who gave cord blood stem cells for thymic organoid culture, a cardiac surgery patient who gave postnatal thymus, or a blood donor (not recorded which). Sequences were obtained from naive CD8+ T cells from blood. As to subset: CD3+TCRalphabeta+CD8SP T cells; for blood, CD45RO-CCR7+ naive CD8+ T cells. The V gene is TRBV11-1, the J gene TRBJ1-1; perhaps TRBD1 as D (5 bases). CDR3 nucleotides: TGTGCCAGCAGCTTAGTTCGGGGGTCGAACACTGAAGCTTTCTTT. It is translated as CASSLVRGSNTEAFF.